These 7 T cell receptor beta chains originate from one sample sequenced in a study of regulatory T cells in long-lasting Graves disease. Noted time point: persistent/refractory GD, antithyroid drugs over 5 years with positive TRAb. PBMC-extracted RNA yielded the TCR library. In building TCR beta libraries, iRepertoire HTBI primers were used together with Arm-PCR of CDR3 regions. TCRdb ran MiXCR on the multiplex PCR reads and lists one entry per CDR3 protein. The profile shows around 450,000 distinct CDR3 sequences, 20% to 25% of them singletons. The source material was peripheral blood mononuclear cells (PBMCs), sampled when the disease was refractory, from a patient treated with antithyroid drugs. The receptors come from a female donor with Graves disease.

This clonotype was found a few times. The chain is built from TRBV19 and TRBJ1-5; D perhaps matches TRBD1 (5 bases). This CDR3 spans 15 amino acids. Germline values: CDR1 LNHDA, CDR2 SQIVND (reference sequence). The V and J ends lost 4 bases and 6 bases respectively, with 16 bases between them. CDR3 region: CASSTQTNGGQPQHF. Here the CDR3 DNA reads TGTGCCAGTAGTACACAAACAAACGGGGGTCAGCCCCAGCATTTT.

This clonotype was counted ten times or more. This chain connects TRBV28 to TRBJ1-6, with D tentatively TRBD1 (6 bases). Germline V CDR1 and CDR2: MDHEN, SYDVKM. The CDR3 extends over 18 amino acids. The V gene lost 2 bases and the J gene lost 10 bases, with 24 bases spanning the gap. The CDR3 sequence is CASSLLDYREGRRSPLHF. The CDR3 coding sequence is TGTGCCAGCAGTTTACTTGACTACAGGGAGGGCCGAAGATCACCCCTCCACTTT.

The rearrangement uses TRBV20-1 and TRBJ2-5; 10 positions agree with TRBD1. CDR3 length equals 19 residues. Germline V gene data show CDR1 as DFQATT and CDR2 as SNEGSKA (reference sequence). V was pared by 0 bases and J by 0 bases, with 13 bases of the junction left unmatched. Here the CDR3 DNA reads TGCAGTGCTAGAGATTCGCGAAACCGGGACAGGGGAGACCAAGAGACCCAGTACTTC. Translated: CSARDSRNRDRGDQETQYF.

In its sample, this clonotype was seen many times. The chain is built from TRBV27 and TRBJ2-7, with D perhaps TRBD1 or TRBD2 (5 bases each). V dropped 5 bases and J dropped 3 bases, with 23 bases sitting between them. This CDR3 spans 17 amino acids. Germline V gene data show CDR1 as MNHEY and CDR2 as SMNVEV (reference sequence). The DNA for the CDR3 is TGTGCCAGCAGTCCATCCCCGGGGTCCAGGGCCCACTACGAGCAGTACTTC. Residues: CASSPSPGSRAHYEQYF.

This clonotype has a count of ten or more. The genes are TRBV7-3 and TRBJ2-5, with 7 bases that match TRBD1. The germline CDR1 and CDR2 sequences are SGHTA and FQGTGA. CDR3 length: 14 amino acids. V lost 5 bases to trimming and J lost 7 bases; unmatched junction nucleotides: 10. CDR3 sequence reads: CASSRTGELGTQYF. The CDR3 DNA reads TGTGCCAGCAGCAGAACAGGGGAGCTAGGGACCCAGTACTTC.

The sample holds one count of this clonotype. The rearrangement joins TRBV12-3 or TRBV12-4 to TRBJ1-2; 9 bases match TRBD1. The V and J ends lost 6 bases and 5 bases, in that order; junction bases with no gene match: 4. This CDR3 has 13 residues. As DNA, the CDR3 is TGTGCCAGCAGAGTCGACAGGGGGTATGGCTACACCTTC. Translating it yields CASRVDRGYGYTF.

A word on this clonotype: A much larger clone differs by one base, so this may be a read error. V and J are TRBV2 and TRBJ1-5; TRBD1 might be the D (5 bases). The germline V gene encodes CDR1 SNHLY and CDR2 FYNNEI. The CDR3 is 16 amino acids. V was pared by 6 bases and J by 4 bases, with 19 bases between. CDR3 coding DNA: TGTGCCAGCAGAGAAAGGGGAGAGGAGTATAATCAGCCCCAGCATTTT. Residues: CASRERGEEYNQPQHF.